Sequencing of this TCR beta chain was carried out in a study of T cells in Graves' hyperthyroidism and ophthalmopathy. This clonotype came up many times. Its specificity is not known. Stability of Graves' hyperthyroidism was defined as absent ophthalmopathy progression within 18 months. The TCR beta CDR3 regions underwent amplification using RNA transcripts as the source. The TCR CDR3 was amplified in a first-round RT-PCR using the HTBI primer set. TCRdb re-analysed the multiplex PCR reads in MiXCR, keeping a single row per CDR3 protein. The data contain a few hundred thousand distinct CDR3 sequences, 12% to 15% of them singletons. CDR3 length: 11 residues. V shed 7 bases and J shed 3 bases, with 7 bases lying between them. Germline loops: CDR1 ENHRY, CDR2 SYGVKD. Study-level findings and limits: Appearing also in blood were most of the thyroid clonotypes expanded above 0.001.

Sequencing was carried out using blood. The chain has TRBV10-3 and TRBJ2-7; the D is unclear. The source is a woman younger than 35 with Graves' hyperthyroidism. The CDR3 nucleotides are TGTGCCATCAAAAAGGACTACGAGCAGTACTTC. It codes for CAIKKDYEQYF.